Here is one T cell receptor (beta chain) with its context. Original analysis: Quantification of nucleated cells was approximated via reference gene primer amplification. Sequencing was performed with immunoSEQ multiplex PCR; in TCRdb, only in-frame clones are kept and a portion is missing. V, J and clone size reflect that table, while D and trimming were determined from the DNA. There are hundreds of thousands of clones in the sample; 70% to 85% occur only once, and around 8.9% lies in the top ten. The data originate from a study of blood T cell repertoires in COVID-19. The sequenced sample consisted of peripheral blood. This clonotype was obtained from an older man with acute or convalescent COVID-19.

CDR3 DNA: TGTGCCAGCAGTGGGACGACAGGGCCCGGGGCCAACGTCCTGACTTTC. Its translation is CASSGTTGPGANVLTF. The chain links TRBV6-1 to TRBJ2-6; 7 nucleotides agree with TRBD1. The CDR3 spans 16 residues. The V gene end was trimmed by 4 bases and the J gene end by 4 bases; junction bases not matched to a gene: 7. Germline V gene sequence: CDR1 MNHNS, CDR2 SASEGT.